This passage covers 30 T cell receptor beta chains from one sample sequenced in a study of blood T cells in healthy people across ages (dated by TCRdb to the mid-2010s). Library creation used 5' RACE. The instrument given in TCRdb is Illumina HiSeq 2500. A second 7 to 11 cycle PCR used a sample-barcoded 5' primer and a J-beta primer mix. TCRdb trimmed public reads at Q25 via fastp, called clones via MiXCR and kept in-frame beta chains. Each CDR3 protein appears once, grouped with its most common genes and DNA. The sample data list 1.5 million to 2 million distinct CDR3 sequences, and roughly a third of these were observed just once. Roughly 10% of the sample belongs to the ten largest clones. The sequenced sample consisted of blood. The receptors were gathered from a woman under 40 in good health.

CDR3 sequence: CASSLSAKTNTEAFF. CDR3 nucleotide sequence: TGTGCCAGCAGCTTATCGGCAAAAACGAACACTGAAGCTTTCTTT. The chain is built from TRBV7-8 and TRBJ1-1; unclear D gene. This CDR3 is 15 amino acids long. V was cut by 2 bases and J by 1 base, with 11 bases left in between. Germline CDR1 SGHVS, CDR2 FQNEAQ.

The chain combines TRBV6-2 or TRBV6-3 with TRBJ1-5, with 8 bases identical to TRBD1. This CDR3 spans 15 amino acids. From germline, CDR1 is MNHEY and CDR2 SVGEGT. V shed 6 bases, J shed 2 bases, and the junction held 6 bases outside the gene matches. The CDR3, as DNA: TGTGCCAGCAGGAGACAGGGGAATGGCAATCAGCCCCAGCATTTT. Its translation is CASRRQGNGNQPQHF.

V is TRBV6-2 or TRBV6-3 and J is TRBJ1-1; D may be TRBD1 (5 bases). V lost 0 bases, J lost 7 bases, and 12 bases lay in between. In germline, CDR1 is MNHEY, CDR2 SVGEGT. The CDR3 runs 14 residues. This CDR3 reads CASSYSIERGEAFF. For the CDR3, the DNA is TGTGCCAGCAGTTACTCTATAGAGAGGGGTGAAGCTTTCTTT.

J is TRBJ1-2 and V is TRBV4-1, with unresolved D. Germline V gene sequence: CDR1 MGHRA, CDR2 YSYEKL. The CDR3 totals 15 residues. Trimming shortened V by 7 bases and J by 2 bases, and 17 bases separated the two germline ends. CDR3 in amino acids: CASTPNWQENYGYTF. DNA for the CDR3: TGCGCCAGCACTCCAAATTGGCAGGAGAACTATGGCTACACCTTC.

The chain carries TRBV6-2 or TRBV6-3 and TRBJ2-5, with 10 bases aligning to TRBD2. This CDR3 contains 15 residues. J lost 5 bases, V lost 6 bases, and 9 bases had no gene match. The germline CDR1 and CDR2 sequences are MNHEY and SVGEGT. Here the CDR3 reads CASSCERGGRETQYF. CDR3 sequence (DNA): TGTGCCAGCAGCTGTGAGCGGGGGGGCCGGGAGACCCAGTACTTC.

The chain links TRBV5-1 to TRBJ2-1; 8 positions agree with TRBD1. V was pared by 1 base and J by 12 bases, with 15 bases of the junction left unmatched. The CDR3 is 16 amino acids. CDR1 and CDR2 (germline): SGHRS, YFSETQ. CDR3 residues: CASSLTESGGELGQFF. For the CDR3, the DNA is TGCGCCAGCAGCTTGACGGAGTCAGGGGGCGAGTTGGGGCAGTTCTTC.

The sample holds a few counts of this clonotype. The chain has TRBV30 and TRBJ2-2; D not resolved. The CDR3 consists of 14 residues. V was shortened by 4 bases and J by 3 bases, with 12 bases between the two germline ends. Germline V gene data show CDR1 as GTSNPN and CDR2 as SVGIG (reference sequence). CDR3 in amino acids: CAWKEGWYTGELFF. CDR3 DNA: TGTGCCTGGAAAGAAGGCTGGTACACCGGGGAGCTGTTTTTT. Variable domain in full (rest from reference TRBV30 and TRBJ2-2): SQTIHQWPATLVQPVGSPLSLECTVEGTSNPNLYWYRQAAGRGLQLLFYSVGIGQISSEVPQNLSASRPQDRQFILSSKKLLLSDSGFYLCAWKEGWYTGELFFGEGSRLTVL.

V is TRBV7-9 and J is TRBJ2-3; possibly TRBD2 for D (5 bases). The CDR3 length is 16 residues. The V and J ends lost 8 bases and 3 bases respectively, with 21 bases between them. Germline CDR1 SEHNR, CDR2 FQNEAQ (reference sequence). CDR3 sequence reads: CASPPFWEMVTDTQYF. The CDR3 DNA reads TGTGCCAGCCCTCCCTTCTGGGAGATGGTGACAGATACGCAGTATTTT.

The chain recombines TRBV11-2 with TRBJ2-5, with TRBD2 identical over 7 bases. V dropped 5 bases and J dropped 3; count of bases not matched to a gene: 9. The CDR3 consists of 15 residues. The V gene's germline CDR1 is SGHAT and CDR2 FQNNGV. CDR3 DNA: TGTGCCAGCAGCCCCCGGGATCGGGGGGAAGAGACCCAGTACTTC. Protein product: CASSPRDRGEETQYF.

CDR3 in amino acids: CASSPFLAGENTEAFF. The CDR3 nucleotides read TGTGCCAGCAGCCCATTTCTGGCAGGGGAGAACACTGAAGCTTTCTTT. The chain joins TRBV7-9 to TRBJ1-1; D is possibly TRBD1 (6 bases). The germline V gene has CDR1 SEHNR and CDR2 FQNEAQ (reference sequence). CDR3 size: 16 residues. The V end lost 5 bases, the J end lost 1 base, and 17 bases lay between the germline ends.

This clonotype has only a few counts. This sequence joins TRBV11-2 and TRBJ2-5, with D unclear. Trimming shortened V by 5 bases and J by 5 bases, and 15 bases separated the two germline ends. Germline-derived CDR1 and CDR2 are SGHAT and FQNNGV. This CDR3 contains 14 residues. For the CDR3, the DNA is TGTGCCAGCAGCCCGGCCTTCTCAAGGGAGACCCAGTACTTC. Translation: CASSPAFSRETQYF.

The gene calls are TRBV3-1 and TRBJ1-1, with D maybe TRBD1 (6 bases). CDR1 is LGHDT, CDR2 YNNKEL, per germline (reference sequence). V was shortened by 4 bases and J by 1 base, with 13 bases between the two germline ends. The CDR3 loop spans 15 amino acids. The DNA of the CDR3 is TGTGCCAGCAGCCGCCGGACAGCCTCGAACACTGAAGCTTTCTTT. Translating it yields CASSRRTASNTEAFF.

As regards this clonotype: A read error may produce the germline difference seen at one junction end. The J gene is TRBJ2-3, the V gene TRBV9; perhaps TRBD1 as D (5 bases). CDR1 and CDR2 from the germline V gene are SGDLS and YYNGEE. This CDR3 has 12 amino acids. This CDR3 is CASSASTGTQYF. In nucleotides, the CDR3 is TGTGCCAGCAGCGCCAGCACAGGTACGCAGTATTTT.

This chain uses TRBV29-1 with TRBJ1-1; 7 bases map to TRBD1. Germline V gene data show CDR1 as SQVTM and CDR2 as ANQGSEA. The ends lost 1 base at V and 5 bases at J; junction bases unmatched: 4. The CDR3 consists of 13 residues. The CDR3 is CSVEAGQATEAFF. CDR3 bases: TGCAGCGTTGAAGCTGGACAGGCTACTGAAGCTTTCTTT.

This clonotype was detected only a few times. The chain employs TRBV12-3 or TRBV12-4 and TRBJ1-2, with D hard to call. This CDR3 spans 13 amino acids. Between the trimmed V and J ends, which lost 6 bases and 4 bases, there was a span of 12 bases. The DNA of the CDR3 is TGTGCCAGCAGCATCCGAGGGTCCTATGGCTACACCTTC. Encoded protein: CASSIRGSYGYTF.

Of note for this clonotype: Germline is not matched at one junction end, which may reflect a read error. This sequence joins TRBV5-1 and TRBJ2-3, with 8 bases matching TRBD2. In germline, CDR1 is SGHRS, CDR2 YFSETQ. This CDR3 contains 15 residues. The CDR3 nucleotides read TGCGCCAGCAGCTTGGAGGCGGGAGGCACAGATGCGCAGTATTTT. Amino acid sequence: CASSLEAGGTDAQYF.

This clonotype turned up a few times. The gene calls are TRBV29-1 and TRBJ1-1; D gene unclear. The CDR3 is made up of 14 amino acids. Trimming took 4 bases from V and 3 from J, leaving 15 bases between them. Germline V CDR1 and CDR2: SQVTM, ANQGSEA. The CDR3 DNA sequence: TGCAGCGTTGTGTTTTTCGGGGAGGACACTGAAGCTTTCTTT. The encoded protein is CSVVFFGEDTEAFF.

The chain links TRBV25-1 to TRBJ2-7, with 8 bases matching TRBD2. This CDR3 region has 19 residues. The V gene's germline CDR1 is MGHDK and CDR2 SYGVNS. V lost 4 bases, J lost 6 bases, and 23 bases stayed unmatched. CDR3 in amino acids: CASSASSFPRPAGAGEQYF. The CDR3, as DNA: TGTGCCAGCAGTGCTTCATCTTTCCCCCGACCAGCGGGAGCGGGCGAGCAGTACTTC.

Details on this clonotype: The junction departs from the called germline gene at one end, perhaps through a read error. The rearrangement joins TRBV5-1 to TRBJ2-7, with 14 positions matching TRBD2. The germline V gene has CDR1 SGHRS and CDR2 YFSETQ. CDR3 length: 16 residues. CDR3: CASSWGLAGVVYEQYF. In DNA, the CDR3 is TGTGCCAGCAGCTGGGGACTAGCGGGAGTGGTCTACGAGCAGTACTTC.

In this sample, this clonotype turned up many times. The chain links TRBV29-1 to TRBJ2-1, with D possibly being TRBD1 (7 bases). The V gene lost 1 base and the J gene lost 0 bases, with 16 bases spanning the gap. Germline-derived CDR1 and CDR2 are SQVTM and ANQGSEA. The length of the CDR3 is 17 residues. Here the CDR3 DNA reads TGCAGCGTTGAAGGGGTGGCGGGACAGAGCTCCTACAATGAGCAGTTCTTC. As protein: CSVEGVAGQSSYNEQFF.

The table lists this clonotype with a few counts. The V call is TRBV5-5, the J call TRBJ2-2, with D perhaps being TRBD1 or TRBD2 (5 bases each). CDR1 is SGHKS, CDR2 YYEKEE, per germline (reference sequence). Trimming took off 7 bases at V and 1 base at J, with 11 bases between the two ends. The CDR3 is 14 amino acids. The CDR3 loop is CASEGKRNTGELFF. CDR3 DNA sequence: TGTGCCAGCGAGGGGAAGAGGAACACCGGGGAGCTGTTTTTT.

The chain is built from TRBV12-3 or TRBV12-4 and TRBJ1-2; possibly TRBD1 for D (5 bases). V gave up 6 bases and J gave up 4 bases, with 18 bases separating them. This CDR3 spans 15 amino acids. The CDR3 DNA is TGTGCCAGCAGCCCTGGGGGGGAGGCACGCTATGGCTACACCTTC. Translated, it gives CASSPGGEARYGYTF.

The V and J genes are TRBV5-5 and TRBJ2-7, with TRBD2 identical over 7 bases. V was clipped by 7 bases and J by 3 bases; unmatched bases: 10. The CDR3 runs to 14 residues. From germline, CDR1 is SGHKS and CDR2 YYEKEE (reference sequence). CDR3 coding DNA: TGTGCCAGCGGCTGGGAGGGTGAAGGCTACGAGCAGTACTTC. It codes for CASGWEGEGYEQYF.

The chain employs TRBV6-6 and TRBJ2-4, with D tentatively TRBD1 (6 bases). The J call may be wrong; the DNA end is better matched by TRBJ2-7. The CDR3 contains 14 residues. Germline CDR1 MNHNY, CDR2 SVGAGI (reference sequence). CDR3 in DNA: TGTGCCAGCAGCACTCCGGGACACACCTACGAGCAGTACTTC. This codes for CASSTPGHTYEQYF.

This clonotype was counted between two and nine times. CDR3 residues: CASSPMGLNYGYTF. The CDR3 DNA sequence: TGTGCCAGCAGCCCCATGGGACTGAACTATGGCTACACCTTC. This sequence joins TRBV13 and TRBJ1-2, with D possibly TRBD1 on 5 matching bases. Trimming took 5 bases from V and 2 from J, leaving 12 bases between them. There are 14 residues in the CDR3. Germline CDR1 is PRHDT and CDR2 is FYEKMQ (reference sequence).

Many counts were recorded for this clonotype. The chain recombines TRBV12-3 or TRBV12-4 with TRBJ2-4; TRBD2 aligns across 12 bases. The CDR3 runs to 15 residues. The trim removed 6 bases at V and 9 bases at J, leaving 9 bases unmatched. The CDR3 loop is CASSPGLAGVGIQYF. The CDR3 DNA reads as TGTGCCAGCAGCCCGGGACTAGCGGGTGTCGGCATTCAGTACTTC.

The CDR3 coding sequence is TGTGCCAGCAGCCGAAGATGGTCGGATACGCAGTATTTT. Residues: CASSRRWSDTQYF. The chain combines TRBV6-5 with TRBJ2-3, with D hard to call. Per the germline V gene, CDR1 is MNHEY and CDR2 is SVGAGI. Trimming took off 6 bases at V and 6 bases at J, with 13 bases between the two ends. The length of the CDR3 is 13 residues.

The V call is TRBV20-1, the J call TRBJ1-2, with 7 bases aligning to TRBD1. The CDR3 length is 12 residues. CDR1 and CDR2 (germline): DFQATT, SNEGSKA (reference sequence). Trimming took 5 bases from V and 8 from J; bases not matched to a gene: 8. CDR3 DNA: TGCAGTGCTGTACAGGGGCTGGAGGGCTACACCTTC. Its translation: CSAVQGLEGYTF.

The rearrangement links TRBV20-1 to TRBJ2-7; TRBD1 matches at 9 bases. V trimming: 3 bases; J trimming: 1 base; junction bases outside the gene matches: 4. CDR3 size: 14 residues. CDR1 and CDR2 (germline): DFQATT, SNEGSKA (reference sequence). CDR3 DNA: TGCAGTGCTAGCCTGGGACAGGGATCCTACGAGCAGTACTTC. Residues: CSASLGQGSYEQYF.

The rearrangement uses TRBV12-3 or TRBV12-4 and TRBJ2-1, with a possible D match to TRBD1 (6 bases). CDR3 size: 15 residues. V was pared by 1 base and J by 10 bases, with 17 bases between. CDR3 region: CASSLVTGIKSEQFF. CDR3 nucleotides: TGTGCCAGCAGTTTAGTGACAGGTATTAAGTCGGAGCAGTTCTTC.